Sequencing of this T cell receptor beta chain was carried out in a study of T-cell memory formation after mild COVID-19. Overall study findings and caveats: Clones contracting across day 15 to 85 had a balanced CD4/CD8 profile; later expanding clones leaned CD4+.

A word on this clonotype: Its antigen remains unknown.

MiXCR, applied by TCRdb to the 5' RACE reads, yields one record per CDR3 protein. Found here are tens of thousands of distinct CDR3 sequences, roughly 17% of them singletons; the top ten hold roughly 33%. CDR1 and CDR2 (germline): SGDLS, YYNGEE. CDR3 size: 14 residues. V dropped 3 bases and J dropped 4; count of bases not matched to a gene: 5. This TCR derives from an adult woman who had mild COVID-19 (a few samples of this study predate the infection). Cell type and time point are not known. The rearrangement links TRBV9 to TRBJ1-1, with 8 bases identical to TRBD1. The specimen was PBMCs or a T cell subset sorted from them (not recorded which). Here the CDR3 reads CASSAPDRGTEAFF. CDR3 bases: TGTGCCAGCAGCGCGCCCGACAGGGGCACTGAAGCTTTCTTT.